The 3 T cell receptor delta chains listed next were all sequenced from one sample in a study of gamma-delta chains in newborns, infants, children. TCRdb re-called the reads through CATT. The sample carries around 3,500 delta-chain clones, 0.64% recorded once. The sequenced sample was blood. The receptors were sampled from a child who was a newborn, infant or young child, either healthy, febrile or measles-vaccinated (not recorded which).

Of note for this clone: TCRdb attributes to this sequence the protein of a much larger clone, which differs from the DNA translation at residue 9; a read error is likely, and the protein displayed is translated from the DNA. The V and J genes are TRDV2 and TRDJ3, with 9 bases matching TRDD3. With V trimmed by 2 bases and J by 2 bases, 3 bases remained unmatched. Germline V gene data show CDR1 as GEAIGNYY and CDR2 as EKD. The CDR3 contains 17 residues. The CDR3 DNA sequence: TGTGCCTGTGACAATACTGGGGGACCCTGGGACACCCGACAGATGTTTTTC. This sequence encodes CACDNTGGPWDTRQMFF.

Notes on this clone: This likely traces to a read error, being one base from a far larger clone. This same CDR3 is encoded by further DNA sequences in the sample. This chain joins TRDV2 and TRDJ2; 11 nucleotides line up with TRDD3. J gave up 0 bases and V 0 bases, and 2 bases lay outside the gene matches. CDR1 and CDR2 from the germline V gene are GEAIGNYY and EKD. The CDR3 is 17 amino acids. As DNA, the CDR3 is TGTGCCTGTGACACCGTTGGGGGATACGCTTTGACAGCACAACTCTTCTTT. This codes for CACDTVGGYALTAQLFF.

This clone was recorded at least ten times. This sequence is one base from a far larger clone and is likely a read error. The chain employs TRDV2 and TRDJ1, with D tentatively TRDD3 (5 bases). The germline V gene encodes CDR1 GEAIGNYY and CDR2 EKD. V lost 2 bases to trimming and J lost 0 bases, with 9 bases between them. This CDR3 comprises 14 residues. The CDR3 DNA follows: TGTGCCTGTGACATACCGGGGGACACCGATAAACTCATCTTT. Encoded protein: CACDIPGDTDKLIF.